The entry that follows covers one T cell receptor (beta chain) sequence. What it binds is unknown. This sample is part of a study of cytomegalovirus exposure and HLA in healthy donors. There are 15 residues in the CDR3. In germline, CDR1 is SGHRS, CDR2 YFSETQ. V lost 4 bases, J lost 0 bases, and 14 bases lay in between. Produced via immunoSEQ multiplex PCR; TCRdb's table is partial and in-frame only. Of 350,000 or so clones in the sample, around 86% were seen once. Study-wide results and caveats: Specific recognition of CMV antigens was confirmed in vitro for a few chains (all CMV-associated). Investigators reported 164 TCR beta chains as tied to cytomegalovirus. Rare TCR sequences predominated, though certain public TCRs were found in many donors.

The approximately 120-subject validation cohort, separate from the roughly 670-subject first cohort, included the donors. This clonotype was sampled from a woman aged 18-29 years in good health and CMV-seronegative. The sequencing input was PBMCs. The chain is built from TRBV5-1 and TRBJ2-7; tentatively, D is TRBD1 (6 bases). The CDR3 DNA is TGCGCCAGCAGCCCTCTCCGGGACAACTCCTACGAGCAGTACTTC. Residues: CASSPLRDNSYEQYF.